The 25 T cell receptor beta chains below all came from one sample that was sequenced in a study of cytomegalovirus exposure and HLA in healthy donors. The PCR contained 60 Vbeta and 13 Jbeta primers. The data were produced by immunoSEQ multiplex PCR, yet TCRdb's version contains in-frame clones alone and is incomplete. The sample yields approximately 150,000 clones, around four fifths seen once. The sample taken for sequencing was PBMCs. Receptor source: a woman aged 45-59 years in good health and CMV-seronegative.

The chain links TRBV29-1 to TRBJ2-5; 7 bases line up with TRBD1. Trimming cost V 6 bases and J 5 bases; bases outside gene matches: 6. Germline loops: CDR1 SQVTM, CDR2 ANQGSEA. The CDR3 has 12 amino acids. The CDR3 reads CSVNTGDETQYF. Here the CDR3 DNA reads TGCAGCGTAAATACAGGGGACGAGACCCAGTACTTC.

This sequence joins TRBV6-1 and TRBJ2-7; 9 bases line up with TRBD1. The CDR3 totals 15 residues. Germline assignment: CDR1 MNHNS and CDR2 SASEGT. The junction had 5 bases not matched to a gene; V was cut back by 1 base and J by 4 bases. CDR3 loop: CASSEDWDRAYEQYF. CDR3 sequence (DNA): TGTGCCAGCAGTGAAGACTGGGACAGGGCGTACGAGCAGTACTTC.

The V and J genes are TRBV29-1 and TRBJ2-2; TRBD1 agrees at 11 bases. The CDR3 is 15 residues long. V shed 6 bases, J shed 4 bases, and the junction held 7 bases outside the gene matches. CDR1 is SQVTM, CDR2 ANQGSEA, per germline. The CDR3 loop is CSVTGQGGATGELFF. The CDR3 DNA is TGCAGCGTGACGGGACAGGGGGGGGCCACCGGGGAGCTGTTTTTT.

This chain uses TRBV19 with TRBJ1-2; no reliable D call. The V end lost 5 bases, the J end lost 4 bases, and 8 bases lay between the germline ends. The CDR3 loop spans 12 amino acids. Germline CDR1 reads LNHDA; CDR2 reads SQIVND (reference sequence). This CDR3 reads CASSRDFYGYTF. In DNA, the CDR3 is TGTGCCAGTAGTCGCGACTTCTATGGCTACACCTTC.

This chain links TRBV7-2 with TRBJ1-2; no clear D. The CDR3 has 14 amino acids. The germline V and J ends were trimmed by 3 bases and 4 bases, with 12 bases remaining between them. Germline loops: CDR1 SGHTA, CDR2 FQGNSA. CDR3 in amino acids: CASSLPDTVYGYTF. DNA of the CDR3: TGTGCCAGCAGCTTGCCCGACACCGTCTATGGCTACACCTTC. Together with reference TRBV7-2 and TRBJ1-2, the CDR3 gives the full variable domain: GAGVSQSPSNKVTEKGKDVELRCDPISGHTALYWYRQSLGQGLEFLIYFQGNSAPDKSGLPSDRFSAERTGGSVSTLTIQRTQQEDSAVYLCASSLPDTVYGYTFGSGTRLTVV.

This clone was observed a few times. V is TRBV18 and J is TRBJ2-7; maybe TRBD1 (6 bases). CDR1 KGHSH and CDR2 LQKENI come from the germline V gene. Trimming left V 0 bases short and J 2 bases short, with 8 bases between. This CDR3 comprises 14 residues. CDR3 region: CASSPPRGTYEQYF. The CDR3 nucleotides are TGTGCCAGCTCACCACCCAGGGGAACCTACGAGCAGTACTTC.

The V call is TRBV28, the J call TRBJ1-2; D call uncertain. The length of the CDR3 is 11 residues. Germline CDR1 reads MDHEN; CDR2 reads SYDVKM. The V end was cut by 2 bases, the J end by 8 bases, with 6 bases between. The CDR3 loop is CASSLPGGYTF. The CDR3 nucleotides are TGTGCCAGCAGTTTACCGGGGGGCTACACCTTC.

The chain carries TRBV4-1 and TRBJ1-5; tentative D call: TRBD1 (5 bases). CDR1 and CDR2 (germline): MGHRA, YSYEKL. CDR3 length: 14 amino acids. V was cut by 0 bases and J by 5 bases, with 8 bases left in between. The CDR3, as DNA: TGCGCCAGCAGCCAAGATCGGGGGTATCAGCCCCAGCATTTT. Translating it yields CASSQDRGYQPQHF.

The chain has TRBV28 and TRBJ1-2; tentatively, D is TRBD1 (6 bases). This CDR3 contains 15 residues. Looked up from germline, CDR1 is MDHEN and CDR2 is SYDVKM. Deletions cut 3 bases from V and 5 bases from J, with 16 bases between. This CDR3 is CASSLRQAVRYGYTF. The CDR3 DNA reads TGTGCCAGCAGTTTGAGACAGGCGGTCCGATATGGCTACACCTTC.

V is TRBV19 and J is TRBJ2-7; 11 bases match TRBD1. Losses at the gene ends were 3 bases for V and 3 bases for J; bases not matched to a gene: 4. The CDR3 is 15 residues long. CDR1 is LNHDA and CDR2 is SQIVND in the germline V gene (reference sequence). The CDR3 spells CASSMGQGVVYEQYF. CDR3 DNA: TGTGCCAGTAGTATGGGACAGGGGGTCGTCTACGAGCAGTACTTC.

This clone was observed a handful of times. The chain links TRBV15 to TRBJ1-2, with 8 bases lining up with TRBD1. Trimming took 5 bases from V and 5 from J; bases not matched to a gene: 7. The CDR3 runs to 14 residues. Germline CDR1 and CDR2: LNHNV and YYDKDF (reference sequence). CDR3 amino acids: CATSSGGTGYGYTF. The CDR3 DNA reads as TGTGCCACCAGCTCTGGGGGGACAGGATATGGCTACACCTTC.

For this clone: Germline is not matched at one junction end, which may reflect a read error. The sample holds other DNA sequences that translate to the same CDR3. CDR3 in DNA: TGTGCCAGCAGTTTATACCCCTCCGAGGGACTCAGCACAGATACACAGTATTTT. Residues: CASSLYPSEGLSTDTQYF. The gene calls are TRBV27 and TRBJ2-3; a weak D match, TRBD2 (6 bases). CDR1 and CDR2 from the germline V gene are MNHEY and SMNVEV (reference sequence). The CDR3 loop spans 18 amino acids.

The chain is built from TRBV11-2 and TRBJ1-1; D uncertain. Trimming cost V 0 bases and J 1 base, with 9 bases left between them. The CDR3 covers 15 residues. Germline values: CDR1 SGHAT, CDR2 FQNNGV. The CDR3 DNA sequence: TGTGCCAGCAGCTTAGATCCCGGGAAGAACACTGAAGCTTTCTTT. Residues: CASSLDPGKNTEAFF. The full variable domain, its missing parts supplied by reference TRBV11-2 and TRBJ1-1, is EAGVAQSPRYKIIEKRQSVAFWCNPISGHATLYWYQQILGQGPKLLIQFQNNGVVDDSQLPKDRFSAERLKGVDSTLKIQPAKLEDSAVYLCASSLDPGKNTEAFFGQGTRLTVV.

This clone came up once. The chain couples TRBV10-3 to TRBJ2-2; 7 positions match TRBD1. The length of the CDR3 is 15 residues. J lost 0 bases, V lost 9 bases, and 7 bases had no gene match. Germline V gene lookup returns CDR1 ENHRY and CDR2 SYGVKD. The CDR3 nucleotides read TGTGCCATTGGGTCGGGACAGACGAACACCGGGGAGCTGTTTTTT. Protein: CAIGSGQTNTGELFF.

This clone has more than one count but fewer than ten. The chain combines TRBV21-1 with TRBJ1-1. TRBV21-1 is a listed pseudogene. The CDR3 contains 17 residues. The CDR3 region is CASSKDGRGAGRTEAFF. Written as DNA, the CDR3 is TGTGCCAGCAGCAAAGATGGGAGGGGCGCGGGGAGGACTGAAGCTTTCTTT.

The CDR3 here is CASTGGTGQRNQPQHF. Here the CDR3 DNA reads TGTGCCAGCACCGGGGGTACGGGACAGCGAAATCAGCCCCAGCATTTT. V gene TRBV28 combines with J gene TRBJ1-5; the match to TRBD1 covers 7 bases. With V trimmed by 7 bases and J by 4 bases, 13 bases remained unmatched. This CDR3 comprises 16 residues. From germline, CDR1 is MDHEN and CDR2 SYDVKM.

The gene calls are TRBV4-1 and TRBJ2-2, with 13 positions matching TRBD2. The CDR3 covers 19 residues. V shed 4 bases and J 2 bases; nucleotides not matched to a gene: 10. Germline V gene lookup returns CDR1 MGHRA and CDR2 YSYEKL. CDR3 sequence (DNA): TGCGCCAGCAGCCGACTAGCGGGGGGTTCGGAAATCAACACCGGGGAGCTGTTTTTT. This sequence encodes CASSRLAGGSEINTGELFF.

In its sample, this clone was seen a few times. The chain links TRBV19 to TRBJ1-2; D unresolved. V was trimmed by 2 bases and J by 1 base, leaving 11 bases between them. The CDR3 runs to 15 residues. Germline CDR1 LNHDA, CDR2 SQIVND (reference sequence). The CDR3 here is CASSIRAILNYGYTF. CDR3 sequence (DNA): TGTGCCAGTAGTATAAGAGCAATTCTTAACTATGGCTACACCTTC.

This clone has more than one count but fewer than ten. CDR3 sequence (DNA): TGTGCCTCATGGACAGGGGGTTCTAACACTGAAGCTTTCTTT. It translates to CASWTGGSNTEAFF. J is TRBJ1-1 and V is TRBV7-9, with TRBD1 matching over 10 bases. CDR1 is SEHNR, CDR2 FQNEAQ, per germline (reference sequence). The CDR3 totals 14 residues. The ends lost 11 bases at V and 2 bases at J; junction bases unmatched: 8.

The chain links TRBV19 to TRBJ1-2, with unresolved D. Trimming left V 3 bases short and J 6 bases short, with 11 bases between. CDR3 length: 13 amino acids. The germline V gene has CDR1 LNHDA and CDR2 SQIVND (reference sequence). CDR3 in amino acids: CASSILGGNGYTF. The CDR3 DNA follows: TGTGCCAGTAGTATCCTGGGAGGGAATGGCTACACCTTC.

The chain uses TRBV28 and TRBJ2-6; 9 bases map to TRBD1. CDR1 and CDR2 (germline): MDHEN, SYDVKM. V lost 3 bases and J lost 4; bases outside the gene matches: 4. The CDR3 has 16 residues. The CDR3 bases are TGTGCCAGCAGTTTTGGACAGGGGTCCGGGGCCAACGTCCTGACTTTC. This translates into CASSFGQGSGANVLTF.

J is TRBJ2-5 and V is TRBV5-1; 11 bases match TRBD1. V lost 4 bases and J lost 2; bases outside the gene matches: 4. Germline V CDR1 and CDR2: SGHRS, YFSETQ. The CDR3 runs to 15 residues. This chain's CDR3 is CASSPGTGGQETQYF. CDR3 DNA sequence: TGCGCCAGCAGCCCTGGGACAGGGGGTCAAGAGACCCAGTACTTC.

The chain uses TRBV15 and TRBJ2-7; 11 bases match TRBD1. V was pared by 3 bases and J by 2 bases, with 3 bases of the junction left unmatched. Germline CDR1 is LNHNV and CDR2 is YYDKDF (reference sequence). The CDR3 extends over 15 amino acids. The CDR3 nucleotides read TGTGCCACCAGCAGGGGACAGGGGGGGGCCTACGAGCAGTACTTC. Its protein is CATSRGQGGAYEQYF. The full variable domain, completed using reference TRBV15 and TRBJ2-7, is DAMVIQNPRYQVTQFGKPVTLSCSQTLNHNVMYWYQQKSSQAPKLLFHYYDKDFNNEADTPDNFQSRRPNTSFCFLDIRSPGLGDTAMYLCATSRGQGGAYEQYFGPGTRLTVT.

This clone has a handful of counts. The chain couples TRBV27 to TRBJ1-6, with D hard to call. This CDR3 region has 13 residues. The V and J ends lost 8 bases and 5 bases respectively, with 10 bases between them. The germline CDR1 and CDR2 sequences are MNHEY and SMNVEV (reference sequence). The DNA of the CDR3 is TGTGCCAGCGGATGGCGGGATAATTCACCCCTCCACTTT. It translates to CASGWRDNSPLHF.

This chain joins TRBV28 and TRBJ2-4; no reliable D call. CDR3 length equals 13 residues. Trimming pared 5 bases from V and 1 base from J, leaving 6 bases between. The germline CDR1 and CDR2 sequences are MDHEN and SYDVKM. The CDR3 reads CASSPRAKNIQYF. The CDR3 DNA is TGTGCCAGCAGTCCCCGGGCCAAAAACATTCAGTACTTC.